A single sample is the source of the 20 T cell receptor beta chains below, sequenced in a study of PD-1 blockade in classical Hodgkin lymphoma. Following autologous stem cell transplantation, relapse occurred in every patient, and exposure to brentuximab vedotin varied. TCRdb keeps only in-frame clones here, not all; method: immunoSEQ multiplex PCR. This table holds about 15,000 clones, approximately 88% found once. The sample in question was peripheral blood mononuclear cells (PBMCs), obtained before the second cycle of nivolumab. The receptors were gathered from a human donor with classical Hodgkin lymphoma.

The chain links TRBV10-3 to TRBJ1-5; a possible D gene is TRBD1 (5 bases). Germline V gene data show CDR1 as ENHRY and CDR2 as SYGVKD. This CDR3 is built from 15 residues. Trimming left V 0 bases short and J 5 bases short, with 11 bases between. The CDR3 protein is CAISESGDWDQPQHF. CDR3 nucleotides: TGTGCCATCAGTGAGTCGGGGGATTGGGATCAGCCCCAGCATTTT.

J is TRBJ2-1 and V is TRBV5-4; D remains unclear. The CDR3 covers 12 residues. Per the germline V gene, CDR1 is SGHNT and CDR2 is YYREEE (reference sequence). V was shortened by 2 bases and J by 10 bases, with 10 bases between the two germline ends. CDR3 DNA sequence: TGTGCCAGCAGCTTTATCTCCGCGGAGCAGTTCTTC. Its translation is CASSFISAEQFF.

The chain is built from TRBV30 and TRBJ2-1; 10 nucleotides line up with TRBD2. CDR3 length: 15 amino acids. From germline, CDR1 is GTSNPN and CDR2 SVGIG (reference sequence). V dropped 0 bases and J dropped 8; count of bases not matched to a gene: 7. CDR3 residues: CAWSVSSGRGYEQFF. The CDR3 nucleotides read TGTGCCTGGAGTGTGTCTAGCGGGAGAGGCTATGAGCAGTTCTTC.

This clone has a handful of counts. At one end the junction does not follow the germline gene, possibly because of a read error. This chain joins TRBV7-7 and TRBJ2-1; 15 bases agree with TRBD2. Per germline, CDR1 SSHAT and CDR2 FNYEAQ (reference sequence). This CDR3 comprises 16 residues. CDR3 protein: CASSLGTSGGYNEQFF. As DNA, the CDR3 is TGTGCTAGCAGCTTAGGGACTAGCGGGGGGTACAATGAGCAGTTCTTC.

CDR3 loop: CASSPGGRTGELFF. DNA for the CDR3: TGTGCCAGCAGCCCTGGCGGGAGGACCGGGGAGCTGTTTTTT. The rearrangement uses TRBV28 and TRBJ2-2, with 8 bases aligning to TRBD2. J gave up 5 bases and V 6 bases, and 5 bases lay outside the gene matches. This CDR3 is 14 amino acids long. The germline V gene has CDR1 MDHEN and CDR2 SYDVKM. The whole variable domain, filled in from reference TRBV28 and TRBJ2-2, reads DVKVTQSSRYLVKRTGEKVFLECVQDMDHENMFWYRQDPGLGLRLIYFSYDVKMKEKGDIPEGYSVSREKKERFSLILESASTNQTSMYLCASSPGGRTGELFFGEGSRLTVL.

DNA of the CDR3: TGTGCCAGCGGTAGAAACGAGCAGTACTTC. The encoded protein is CASGRNEQYF. The chain combines TRBV6-1 with TRBJ2-7; D is unclear. Germline V gene lookup returns CDR1 MNHNS and CDR2 SASEGT. The V gene lost 8 bases and the J gene lost 5 bases, with 7 bases spanning the gap. The CDR3 length is 10 residues.

The chain combines TRBV5-6 with TRBJ1-3; D unclear. Trimming pared 3 bases from V and 0 bases from J, leaving 13 bases between. The CDR3 has 16 amino acids. The germline V gene has CDR1 SGHDT and CDR2 YYEEEE. CDR3 loop: CASSSPLGSSGNTIYF. The CDR3 region has the DNA TGTGCCAGCAGCTCCCCGCTGGGCAGCTCTGGAAACACCATATATTTT.

The V call is TRBV5-1, the J call TRBJ2-2; D possibly uses TRBD1 or TRBD2 (5 bases each). V was cut by 4 bases and J by 5 bases, with 15 bases left in between. From germline, CDR1 is SGHRS and CDR2 YFSETQ. The CDR3 sequence is 15 residues long. CDR3 protein: CASSPGTIGTGELFF. CDR3 nucleotides: TGCGCCAGCAGCCCCGGGACCATCGGAACCGGGGAGCTGTTTTTT. Filled out from reference TRBV5-1 and TRBJ2-2, the complete variable domain reads KAGVTQTPRYLIKTRGQQVTLSCSPISGHRSVSWYQQTPGQGLQFLFEYFSETQRNKGNFPGRFSGRQFSNSRSEMNVSTLELGDSALYLCASSPGTIGTGELFFGEGSRLTVL.

For the CDR3, the DNA is TGTGCCAGTAGTCTCGGGAGAACCTACGAGCAGTACTTC. It is translated as CASSLGRTYEQYF. The V gene is TRBV19, the J gene TRBJ2-7, with D perhaps matching TRBD2 (6 bases). Per the germline V gene, CDR1 is LNHDA and CDR2 is SQIVND (reference sequence). V shed 5 bases and J shed 2 bases, with 10 bases lying between them. CDR3 length equals 13 residues.

The rearrangement uses TRBV19 and TRBJ1-5; the D gene is possibly TRBD1 (5 bases). Germline values: CDR1 LNHDA, CDR2 SQIVND (reference sequence). Trimming cost V 6 bases and J 0 bases, with 9 bases left between them. The length of the CDR3 is 14 residues. CDR3 coding DNA: TGTGCCAGTAGGATCGACAGTAGCAATCAGCCCCAGCATTTT. Its translation is CASRIDSSNQPQHF.

This chain connects TRBV14 to TRBJ2-1; D perhaps matches TRBD2 (5 bases). This CDR3 is 14 amino acids long. V gave up 4 bases and J gave up 0 bases, with 7 bases separating them. Germline-derived CDR1 and CDR2 are SGHDN and FVKESK. The CDR3 sequence: CASSLGSSYNEQFF. In DNA form, the CDR3 reads TGTGCCAGCAGCCTAGGGAGCTCCTACAATGAGCAGTTCTTC.

J is TRBJ1-5 and V is TRBV2, with a tentative D call TRBD1 (5 bases). CDR3 length equals 14 residues. Per germline, CDR1 SNHLY and CDR2 FYNNEI. With 1 base removed from V and 4 bases from J, the gap between germline ends came to 8 bases. The CDR3 DNA sequence: TGTGCCAGCAGTGAAGATGGGGGGAATCAGCCCCAGCATTTT. Its protein is CASSEDGGNQPQHF.

The chain has TRBV28 and TRBJ2-1; D uncertain. The germline CDR1 and CDR2 sequences are MDHEN and SYDVKM. The CDR3 is made up of 14 amino acids. V was trimmed by 0 bases and J by 6 bases, leaving 9 bases between them. The CDR3 sequence is CASSLWSFGNEQFF. The DNA of the CDR3 is TGTGCCAGCAGTTTATGGAGCTTCGGCAATGAGCAGTTCTTC.

The chain has TRBV2 and TRBJ1-4; tentative D call: TRBD1 (6 bases). The germline V gene encodes CDR1 SNHLY and CDR2 FYNNEI. The CDR3 extends over 13 amino acids. V was cut by 1 base and J by 10 bases, with 10 bases left in between. The CDR3 here is CASSEGTVGKLFF. Written as DNA, the CDR3 is TGTGCCAGCAGTGAAGGGACAGTCGGAAAACTGTTTTTT.

The chain is built from TRBV19 and TRBJ2-3; 12 nucleotides line up with TRBD2. Germline V CDR1 and CDR2: LNHDA, SQIVND (reference sequence). The CDR3 has 15 residues. V trimming: 5 bases; J trimming: 0 bases; junction bases outside the gene matches: 0. The CDR3 DNA follows: TGTGCCAGTAGTGGGACTAGCGGGAGCACAGATACGCAGTATTTT. Protein: CASSGTSGSTDTQYF.

This sequence joins TRBV29-1 and TRBJ2-1; the D gene is possibly TRBD2 (5 bases). The CDR3 has 14 residues. Looked up from germline, CDR1 is SQVTM and CDR2 is ANQGSEA. Trimming removed 3 bases from V and 3 bases from J, with 12 bases in between. As DNA, the CDR3 is TGCAGCGTTGACTTGGGAGTTAACTACAATGAGCAGTTCTTC. It translates to CSVDLGVNYNEQFF.

The J gene is TRBJ1-2, the V gene TRBV11-2; TRBD1 agrees at 8 bases. Germline CDR1 reads SGHAT; CDR2 reads FQNNGV. Losses at the gene ends were 3 bases for V and 4 bases for J; bases not matched to a gene: 4. The CDR3 length is 14 residues. CDR3 amino acids: CASSLLTGGYGYTF. CDR3 coding DNA: TGTGCCAGCAGCTTGCTTACAGGGGGCTATGGCTACACCTTC.

The chain is built from TRBV10-3 and TRBJ1-5, with D unclear. CDR1 is ENHRY, CDR2 SYGVKD, per germline. The CDR3 is made up of 15 amino acids. Trimming took 0 bases from V and 6 from J, leaving 12 bases between them. CDR3 bases: TGTGCCATCAGTGAGTCGGAAGGTGGCCTTCAGCCCCAGCATTTT. This gives the protein CAISESEGGLQPQHF.

The chain is built from TRBV7-6 and TRBJ2-1; no reliable D call. V was trimmed by 2 bases and J by 0 bases, leaving 11 bases between them. This CDR3 is built from 16 residues. Germline V CDR1 and CDR2: SGHVS, FNYEAQ. CDR3 loop: CASSLSSQSSYNEQFF. CDR3 in DNA: TGTGCCAGCAGCTTAAGCTCCCAGAGCTCCTACAATGAGCAGTTCTTC.

This sequence joins TRBV19 and TRBJ2-7; TRBD1 matches 10 bases. Germline trimming cut 10 bases from V and 2 bases from J; bases unmatched to any gene: 14. CDR3 length: 16 residues. Germline V gene sequence: CDR1 LNHDA, CDR2 SQIVND (reference sequence). In DNA, the CDR3 is TGTGCCACTTCCCAAGGGTGGGGACAGGGGACCTACGAGCAGTACTTC. Amino acid sequence: CATSQGWGQGTYEQYF. Supplemented by reference TRBV19 and TRBJ2-7, the full variable domain reads DGGITQSPKYLFRKEGQNVTLSCEQNLNHDAMYWYRQDPGQGLRLIYYSQIVNDFQKGDIAEGYSVSREKKESFPLTVTSAQKNPTAFYLCATSQGWGQGTYEQYFGPGTRLTVT.